This T cell receptor (beta chain) was sequenced in a study of T cells in Graves' hyperthyroidism and ophthalmopathy. CDR3 length: 16 amino acids. The germline CDR1 and CDR2 sequences are SGHTA and FQGNSA. The V segment lost 6 bases and the J segment 2 bases; nucleotides outside the gene matches: 6. Exclusion criteria comprised uncontrolled infection, other autoimmune disease, pregnancy or lactation. Diagnostic assessment was based on clinical symptoms, serum thyroxine and TRAb, thyroid ultrasound and orbital computed tomography. PBMCs were derived from approximately 10 ml fresh peripheral blood. What was amplified from RNA transcripts were TCR beta CDR3 regions. The HTBI primer set drove a first-round RT-PCR of the TCR CDR3. MiXCR was run by TCRdb on the multiplex PCR reads, yielding one entry per CDR3 protein. The sample shows 300,000 to 400,000 distinct CDR3 sequences, more than 12% of them seen only once.

Sequencing input: blood. The chain recombines TRBV7-2 with TRBJ2-3, with TRBD2 identical over 12 bases. This sequence was found in a woman aged 25 to 39 with Graves' ophthalmopathy. The CDR3, as DNA: TGTGCCAGCAGATCCGGGACTAGCGGGTACACAGATACGCAGTATTTT. Translating gives CASRSGTSGYTDTQYF.